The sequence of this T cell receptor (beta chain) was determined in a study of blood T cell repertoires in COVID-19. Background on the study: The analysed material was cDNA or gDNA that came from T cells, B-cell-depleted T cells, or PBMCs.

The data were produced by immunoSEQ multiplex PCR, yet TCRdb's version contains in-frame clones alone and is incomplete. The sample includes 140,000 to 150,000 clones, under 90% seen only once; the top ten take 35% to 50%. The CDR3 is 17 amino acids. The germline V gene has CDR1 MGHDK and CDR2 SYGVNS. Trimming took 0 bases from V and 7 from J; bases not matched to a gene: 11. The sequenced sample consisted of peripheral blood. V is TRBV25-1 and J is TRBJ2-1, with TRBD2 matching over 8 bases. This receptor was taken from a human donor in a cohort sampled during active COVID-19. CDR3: CASSEYSTGGPRNEQFF. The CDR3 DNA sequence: TGTGCCAGCAGTGAATATTCAACGGGAGGGCCAAGGAATGAGCAGTTCTTC.